These 28 T cell receptor beta chains share one sample of origin, sequenced in a study of chemoradiotherapy in HPV16-positive cancers. Profiled with immunoSEQ multiplex PCR; TCRdb holds only in-frame clones, not every one. Among about 25,000 clones listed, 90% to 95% were seen once. The source was blood, collected from a patient who underwent chemoradiotherapy. The source is a human donor with HPV-associated anogenital cancer.

This rearrangement joins TRBV7-9 to TRBJ2-1; the match to TRBD2 covers 8 bases. The germline V gene has CDR1 SEHNR and CDR2 FQNEAQ (reference sequence). This CDR3 has 14 amino acids. The V segment lost 11 bases and the J segment 1 base; nucleotides outside the gene matches: 7. The CDR3 loop reads CAQGREDSYNEQFF. CDR3 bases: TGTGCCCAGGGGCGGGAGGATTCCTACAATGAGCAGTTCTTC.

This chain joins TRBV30 and TRBJ2-5, with 9 positions matching TRBD1. V dropped 2 bases and J dropped 0; count of bases not matched to a gene: 7. The germline CDR1 and CDR2 sequences are GTSNPN and SVGIG (reference sequence). The CDR3 covers 16 residues. CDR3 nucleotides: TGTGCCTGGAGTTGGGGACAGGGCTTGTACCAAGAGACCCAGTACTTC. This codes for CAWSWGQGLYQETQYF.

Relative to its sample, this clone is medium-sized. The chain couples TRBV2 to TRBJ2-1, with 10 bases identical to TRBD2. CDR3 length: 16 residues. Germline-derived CDR1 and CDR2 are SNHLY and FYNNEI. Germline trimming cut 4 bases from V and 8 bases from J; bases unmatched to any gene: 11. The CDR3 bases are TGTGCCAGCAGTGGACCCCACAGCGGGAGGGTCGATGAGCAGTTCTTC. Translating gives CASSGPHSGRVDEQFF.

This chain joins TRBV6-4 and TRBJ2-6; D unclear. V lost 4 bases and J 0 bases, leaving 4 bases between the germline ends. The length of the CDR3 is 14 residues. From germline, CDR1 is MRHNA and CDR2 SNTAGT. The CDR3 bases are TGTGCCAGCAGTGTAATCTCTGGGGCCAACGTCCTGACTTTC. Translating it yields CASSVISGANVLTF.

This clone was counted once. V and J are TRBV28 and TRBJ1-1, with D perhaps matching TRBD1 (6 bases). CDR3 size: 18 residues. Per germline, CDR1 MDHEN and CDR2 SYDVKM. V lost 2 bases and J lost 4, with 23 bases in between. The CDR3 here is CASSLTVYRGGIGTEAFF. CDR3 nucleotides: TGTGCCAGCAGTTTAACCGTATATAGAGGGGGGATAGGCACTGAAGCTTTCTTT.

This clone is termed hyperexpanded. The genes are TRBV30 and TRBJ1-2; TRBD1 is a possible D gene (6 bases). The germline CDR1 and CDR2 sequences are GTSNPN and SVGIG (reference sequence). V lost 5 bases to trimming and J lost 7 bases, with 17 bases between them. The CDR3 is made up of 13 amino acids. The CDR3 is CAWPYRQGSGYTF. In DNA form, the CDR3 reads TGTGCCTGGCCTTACCGCCAGGGGTCTGGCTACACCTTC.

The chain couples TRBV28 to TRBJ1-5, with D perhaps matching TRBD1 (5 bases). Deletions cut 1 base from V and 2 bases from J, with 18 bases between. The V gene's germline CDR1 is MDHEN and CDR2 SYDVKM. The CDR3 is 18 amino acids. Written as DNA, the CDR3 is TGTGCCAGCAGTTTATCGGGTTGGTGGGGGGACGGCAATCAGCCCCAGCATTTT. It codes for CASSLSGWWGDGNQPQHF. The full variable domain, its missing parts supplied by reference TRBV28 and TRBJ1-5, is DVKVTQSSRYLVKRTGEKVFLECVQDMDHENMFWYRQDPGLGLRLIYFSYDVKMKEKGDIPEGYSVSREKKERFSLILESASTNQTSMYLCASSLSGWWGDGNQPQHFGDGTRLSIL.

The chain combines TRBV7-6 with TRBJ2-1; D may be TRBD2 (7 bases). V lost 1 base, J lost 4 bases, and 11 bases lay in between. The germline V gene has CDR1 SGHVS and CDR2 FNYEAQ. The CDR3 is 15 residues long. The CDR3 region has the DNA TGTGCCAGCAGCTTAGAAGCGGGACATTACAATGAGCAGTTCTTC. Translated, it gives CASSLEAGHYNEQFF.

This rearrangement joins TRBV7-9 to TRBJ2-1; TRBD2 agrees at 7 bases. CDR1 is SEHNR, CDR2 FQNEAQ, per germline (reference sequence). The CDR3 runs 14 residues. Unmatched junction bases numbered 7, after V lost 11 bases and J lost 0 bases. The CDR3 DNA reads as TGTGCCGGGGAGGGGCAGGGCTCCTACAATGAGCAGTTCTTC. Translated: CAGEGQGSYNEQFF.

The rearrangement uses TRBV28 and TRBJ2-7; 8 bases map to TRBD1. The CDR3 is 15 residues long. V was pared by 1 base and J by 8 bases, with 10 bases of the junction left unmatched. The germline gives CDR1 MDHEN, CDR2 SYDVKM. The CDR3 is CASSLSTGGLVKQYF. CDR3 coding DNA: TGTGCCAGCAGTTTATCAACAGGGGGGCTTGTGAAGCAGTACTTC.

The chain carries TRBV19 and TRBJ2-7; 7 bases line up with TRBD1. The CDR3 has 14 amino acids. After removal of 5 bases from V and 2 bases from J, the junction contained 6 bases not matched to a gene. Per the germline V gene, CDR1 is LNHDA and CDR2 is SQIVND (reference sequence). CDR3 sequence (DNA): TGTGCCAGTAGTCCCCGGACAGGCACCTACGAGCAGTACTTC. This gives the protein CASSPRTGTYEQYF.

There are a few counts of this clone. Other DNA sequences in the same sample also yield this CDR3. V and J are TRBV6-5 and TRBJ2-2; D ambiguous. The V end lost 0 bases, the J end lost 4 bases, and 9 bases lay between the germline ends. This CDR3 is built from 15 residues. CDR1 is MNHEY and CDR2 is SVGAGI in the germline V gene. The CDR3 sequence: CASSYSTRFTGELFF. CDR3 in DNA: TGTGCCAGCAGTTACTCGACAAGATTCACCGGGGAGCTGTTTTTT.

V and J are TRBV2 and TRBJ1-5; the match to TRBD1 covers 7 bases. This CDR3 spans 15 amino acids. Germline CDR1 reads SNHLY; CDR2 reads FYNNEI. After removal of 3 bases from V and 3 bases from J, the junction contained 5 bases not matched to a gene. CDR3 sequence reads: CASSEGRGNNQPQHF. The CDR3, as DNA: TGTGCCAGCAGTGAGGGCAGGGGGAACAATCAGCCCCAGCATTTT.

The chain carries TRBV27 and TRBJ1-1, with D unresolved. Trimming shortened V by 7 bases and J by 0 bases, and 18 bases separated the two germline ends. The germline gives CDR1 MNHEY, CDR2 SMNVEV (reference sequence). The CDR3 extends over 16 amino acids. The CDR3: CASTQREPFMNTEAFF. DNA for the CDR3: TGTGCCAGCACCCAGCGGGAGCCCTTTATGAACACTGAAGCTTTCTTT.

The chain links TRBV10-3 to TRBJ2-4; D uncertain. The CDR3 runs 15 residues. The V end was cut by 4 bases, the J end by 7 bases, with 17 bases between. Germline V gene sequence: CDR1 ENHRY, CDR2 SYGVKD. The CDR3 DNA follows: TGTGCCATCAGTGCAGACAATTTAGTCGGGAACATTCAGTACTTC. Its protein is CAISADNLVGNIQYF.

The chain employs TRBV18 and TRBJ2-5; D may correspond to TRBD1 or TRBD2 (5 bases each). The CDR3 consists of 14 residues. Looked up from germline, CDR1 is KGHSH and CDR2 is LQKENI. Trimming left V 2 bases short and J 3 bases short, with 10 bases between. The CDR3: CASSPMGVKETQYF. CDR3 bases: TGTGCCAGCTCACCAATGGGGGTAAAAGAGACCCAGTACTTC.

This chain connects TRBV5-1 to TRBJ2-5; 9 nucleotides agree with TRBD1. With 7 bases clipped from V and 5 bases from J, the junction kept 18 bases outside the gene matches. The CDR3 loop spans 17 amino acids. Germline-derived CDR1 and CDR2 are SGHRS and YFSETQ. The CDR3: CASGPNLGGQGRETQYF. Written as DNA, the CDR3 is TGCGCCAGCGGTCCTAATTTGGGGGGACAGGGCCGCGAGACCCAGTACTTC.

The J gene is TRBJ2-7, the V gene TRBV7-6; 7 positions match TRBD2. The CDR3 extends over 14 amino acids. Trimming took 0 bases from V and 3 from J; bases not matched to a gene: 2. Per germline, CDR1 SGHVS and CDR2 FNYEAQ. The CDR3 here is CASSLAGTNYEQYF. CDR3 DNA sequence: TGTGCCAGCAGCTTAGCCGGGACTAACTACGAGCAGTACTTC. The full variable domain, its missing parts supplied by reference TRBV7-6 and TRBJ2-7, is GAGVSQSPRYKVTKRGQDVALRCDPISGHVSLYWYRQALGQGPEFLTYFNYEAQQDKSGLPNDRFSAERPEGSISTLTIQRTEQRDSAMYRCASSLAGTNYEQYFGPGTRLTVT.

The J gene is TRBJ1-5, the V gene TRBV9; D is unresolved. Germline assignment: CDR1 SGDLS and CDR2 YYNGEE. The germline V and J ends were trimmed by 2 bases and 0 bases, with 15 bases remaining between them. The CDR3 runs to 17 residues. In DNA, the CDR3 is TGTGCCAGCAGCGTGGCCCGGGCCGACTTTAGCAATCAGCCCCAGCATTTT. Translating gives CASSVARADFSNQPQHF.

The chain recombines TRBV7-9 with TRBJ1-3, with a weak D call TRBD1 (5 bases). V dropped 9 bases and J dropped 2 bases, with 20 bases sitting between them. This CDR3 spans 16 amino acids. Germline CDR1 SEHNR, CDR2 FQNEAQ (reference sequence). Here the CDR3 DNA reads TGTGCCAGTAGGACAAGCGAAATCGTACCTGGAAACACCATATATTTT. This gives the protein CASRTSEIVPGNTIYF.

The chain links TRBV6-5 to TRBJ2-1; tentatively, D is TRBD2 (6 bases). Trimming took 4 bases from V and 7 from J, leaving 14 bases between them. The CDR3 has 14 amino acids. The V gene's germline CDR1 is MNHEY and CDR2 SVGAGI. CDR3 protein: CASSSHSGLNEQFF. The CDR3 DNA follows: TGTGCCAGCAGTTCTCACAGCGGGCTAAATGAGCAGTTCTTC.

This chain connects TRBV7-9 to TRBJ2-7; 8 bases match TRBD1. Trimming took 1 base from V and 3 from J; bases not matched to a gene: 8. Germline lookup yields CDR1 SEHNR and CDR2 FQNEAQ (reference sequence). The CDR3 has 16 residues. CDR3 DNA sequence: TGTGCCAGCAGCTTAGGGCGGACAGGGAAAATCTACGAGCAGTACTTC. Protein: CASSLGRTGKIYEQYF.

The rearrangement uses TRBV4-1 and TRBJ2-5, with 8 positions matching TRBD2. Losses at the gene ends were 4 bases for V and 1 base for J; bases not matched to a gene: 2. The CDR3 consists of 14 residues. Per the germline V gene, CDR1 is MGHRA and CDR2 is YSYEKL. The CDR3, as DNA: TGCGCCAGCAGCCTAAGCGGGGGCCAAGAGACCCAGTACTTC. Encoded protein: CASSLSGGQETQYF.

The V gene is TRBV19, the J gene TRBJ1-1; D not certain. V was cut by 2 bases and J by 6 bases, with 10 bases left in between. Germline-derived CDR1 and CDR2 are LNHDA and SQIVND (reference sequence). CDR3 length equals 13 residues. The CDR3: CASSINRASEAFF. The CDR3 DNA is TGTGCCAGTAGTATAAATCGGGCTTCTGAAGCTTTCTTT.

This clone was seen once. The chain recombines TRBV4-2 with TRBJ2-7; 10 bases match TRBD2. Per the germline V gene, CDR1 is LGHNA and CDR2 is YNFKEQ. The CDR3 spans 15 residues. After removal of 1 base from V and 5 bases from J, the junction contained 5 bases not matched to a gene. The DNA for the CDR3 is TGTGCCAGCAGCCAAGCGGGGACTAGCGTCAACGAGCAGTACTTC. Translation: CASSQAGTSVNEQYF.

The rearrangement links TRBV7-9 to TRBJ2-7; D unresolved. V was pared by 1 base and J by 3 bases, with 16 bases between. The germline CDR1 and CDR2 sequences are SEHNR and FQNEAQ (reference sequence). This CDR3 region has 16 residues. This CDR3 reads CASSLGVGSWGYEQYF. The DNA of the CDR3 is TGTGCCAGCAGCTTAGGGGTAGGCTCTTGGGGCTACGAGCAGTACTTC.

The V call is TRBV4-2, the J call TRBJ2-1, with TRBD2 matching 7 bases. CDR3 length equals 16 residues. The trim removed 0 bases at V and 6 bases at J, leaving 8 bases unmatched. Germline CDR1 reads LGHNA; CDR2 reads YNFKEQ. Written as DNA, the CDR3 is TGTGCCAGCAGCCAAGATCCGGGCGGGGGATTCAATGAGCAGTTCTTC. The encoded protein is CASSQDPGGGFNEQFF.

This chain uses TRBV27 with TRBJ1-4; D is uncertain. The CDR3 spans 11 residues. The V gene lost 8 bases and the J gene lost 10 bases, with 11 bases spanning the gap. Germline V lookup: CDR1 MNHEY, CDR2 SMNVEV (reference sequence). As DNA, the CDR3 is TGTGCCAGCGGGAGTTTGGGAAAACTGTTTTTT. Translating it yields CASGSLGKLFF. Full variable domain (outside the CDR3, taken from reference TRBV27 and TRBJ1-4): EAQVTQNPRYLITVTGKKLTVTCSQNMNHEYMSWYRQDPGLGLRQIYYSMNVEVTDKGDVPEGYKVSRKEKRNFPLILESPSPNQTSLYFCASGSLGKLFFGSGTQLSVL.